The rows below give T cell receptor beta chains drawn from one sample of a study of cytomegalovirus exposure and HLA in healthy donors. Method: immunoSEQ multiplex PCR; TCRdb's copy keeps in-frame clones and lacks some. The table shows about 96,000 clones, with approximately 74% occurring only once. The sample was PBMCs. These receptors were collected from a female donor in good health and CMV-seropositive. CDR3s include the opening cysteine and the closing phenylalanine or tryptophan. A D gene is named only where the DNA matches it firmly. Some rows have no size entry. The others give once, few or many, or a class for an expanded clone.

size: -; D: TRBD1; V: TRBV14; J: TRBJ1-1; DNA: TGTGCCAGCGGGACAGGGCTGAACACTGAAGCTTTCTTT; CDR3: CASGTGLNTEAFF
size: -; D: -; V: TRBV7-2; J: TRBJ2-1; DNA: TGTGCCAGCAGCTTGCACTCTGGCTCCTACAATGAGCAGTTCTTC; CDR3: CASSLHSGSYNEQFF
size: -; D: -; V: TRBV5-6; J: TRBJ2-1; DNA: TGTGCCAGCAGCTTGACGGGGGAAATCTCCTACAATGAGCAGTTCTTC; CDR3: CASSLTGEISYNEQFF
size: -; D: -; V: TRBV5-1; J: TRBJ2-7; DNA: TGCGCCAGCAGCTCGGTCCCGGAGGGAGAGCAGTACTTC; CDR3: CASSSVPEGEQYF
size: -; D: TRBD2; V: TRBV18; J: TRBJ2-3; DNA: TGTGCCAGCTCACCAAGCGGGAGAAGGACAGATACGCAGTATTTT; CDR3: CASSPSGRRTDTQYF
size: once; D: -; V: TRBV29-1; J: TRBJ2-7; DNA: TGCAGCGTCGCTCGGGGTAATGTGTACGAGCAGTACTTC; CDR3: CSVARGNVYEQYF
size: -; D: -; V: TRBV28; J: TRBJ1-1; DNA: TGTGTCGCGAGTCGGAGGGATCACACTGAAGCTTTCTTT; CDR3: CVASRRDHTEAFF
size: -; D: TRBD1; V: TRBV4-2; J: TRBJ1-5; DNA: TGTGCCAGCAGCCAAGATATTTCTCCTGACAGGGAATTACTCCAGCATTTT; CDR3: CASSQDISPDRELLQHF
size: -; D: -; V: TRBV7-3; J: TRBJ1-1; DNA: TGTGCCAGCAGCTTGACAGTGAACACTGAAGCTTTCTTT; CDR3: CASSLTVNTEAFF
size: few; D: -; V: TRBV6-1; J: TRBJ1-1; DNA: TGTGCCAGCAGTGACGGGTGGGACACTGAAGCTTTCTTT; CDR3: CASSDGWDTEAFF
size: -; D: -; V: TRBV5-1; J: TRBJ2-2; DNA: TGCGCCAGCAGCCTCGGGACACTGAACACCGGGGAGCTGTTTTTT; CDR3: CASSLGTLNTGELFF
size: -; D: TRBD1; V: TRBV14; J: TRBJ1-6; DNA: TGTGCCAGCAGCCACCTCGGGACAGGGGGGGATTCACCCCTCCACTTT; CDR3: CASSHLGTGGDSPLHF
size: once; D: TRBD1; V: TRBV5-4; J: TRBJ1-2; DNA: TGTGCCAGCAGCTTGGTCGGACAGGGGCACTATGGCTACACCTTC; CDR3: CASSLVGQGHYGYTF
size: -; D: -; V: TRBV7-2; J: TRBJ2-4; DNA: TGTGCCAGCAGCTCAAAAAACATTCAGTACTTC; CDR3: CASSSKNIQYF
size: -; D: -; V: TRBV6-5; J: TRBJ2-5; DNA: TGTGCCAGCAGTTACTCGATGCAGGGAGAGACCCAGTACTTC; CDR3: CASSYSMQGETQYF
size: -; D: -; V: TRBV9; J: TRBJ1-1; DNA: TGTGCCAGCAGCCGCGGGTTGCCGACTGAAGCTTTCTTT; CDR3: CASSRGLPTEAFF
size: -; D: TRBD1; V: TRBV9; J: TRBJ1-4; DNA: TGTGCCAGCAGCGCCACAGGGGGGGGCGGTGAAAAACTGTTTTTT; CDR3: CASSATGGGGEKLFF
size: -; D: -; V: TRBV7-2; J: TRBJ1-1; DNA: TGTGCCAGCAGCTATGGGGACATGTCAAACACTGAAGCTTTCTTT; CDR3: CASSYGDMSNTEAFF
size: -; D: TRBD1; V: TRBV14; J: TRBJ1-2; DNA: TGTGCCAGCAGCACTACGACAGGGCCTCGCTATGGCTACACCTTC; CDR3: CASSTTTGPRYGYTF
size: few; D: -; V: TRBV7-2; J: TRBJ2-1; DNA: TGTGCCAGCAGCCTAGGGGCCTATGAGCAGTTCTTC; CDR3: CASSLGAYEQFF
size: -; D: -; V: TRBV14; J: TRBJ1-1; DNA: TGTGCCAGCAGCCTATACGGTGGGAACACTGAAGCTTTCTTT; CDR3: CASSLYGGNTEAFF
size: -; D: -; V: TRBV7-7; J: TRBJ2-5; DNA: TGTGCTAGCAGCCTAGAGGCAGGGTGGGAGACCCAGTACTTC; CDR3: CASSLEAGWETQYF
size: few; D: -; V: TRBV7-9; J: TRBJ1-5; DNA: TGTGCCAGCAGCTTAGGCAGGGATGGTCAGCCCCAGCATTTT; CDR3: CASSLGRDGQPQHF
size: -; D: -; V: TRBV10-3; J: TRBJ1-3; DNA: TGTGCCACGGGGTCCGGGCCAGGAAACACCATATATTTT; CDR3: CATGSGPGNTIYF
size: -; D: -; V: TRBV29-1; J: TRBJ2-7; DNA: TGCAGCGTTGAGCCTGCGCGGGATTTTTACGAGCAGTACTTC; CDR3: CSVEPARDFYEQYF
size: -; D: TRBD1; V: TRBV14; J: TRBJ2-7; DNA: TGTGCCAGCAGCCGGGGACAGGGGGCTTCCTACGAGCAGTACTTC; CDR3: CASSRGQGASYEQYF
size: -; D: TRBD2; V: TRBV4-1; J: TRBJ2-7; DNA: TGCGCCAGCAGCCTCGGACTAGCGGGGGGCTCCTACGAGCAGTACTTC; CDR3: CASSLGLAGGSYEQYF
size: once; D: TRBD1; V: TRBV28; J: TRBJ1-1; DNA: TGTGCCAGCAGTGCGCCGGACAGGCCGGCTTTCTTT; CDR3: CASSAPDRPAFF
size: -; D: TRBD1; V: TRBV28; J: TRBJ2-7; DNA: TGTGCCAGCAGGGCGGGACAGGGGGACTGGTACGAGCAGTACTTC; CDR3: CASRAGQGDWYEQYF
size: -; D: TRBD1; V: TRBV7-8; J: TRBJ1-1; DNA: TGTGCCAGCAGCTTAAGGACAGGGGACACTGAAGCTTTCTTT; CDR3: CASSLRTGDTEAFF
size: once; D: -; V: TRBV7-9; J: TRBJ2-5; DNA: TGTGCCAGCAGCACTGCAGGGAGGAGTGAGACCCAGTACTTC; CDR3: CASSTAGRSETQYF
size: -; D: -; V: TRBV5-1; J: TRBJ1-2; DNA: TGCGCCAGCAGCTTGGCCCAGGGAAGCTATGGCTACACCTTC; CDR3: CASSLAQGSYGYTF
size: -; D: TRBD1; V: TRBV28; J: TRBJ2-7; DNA: TGTGCCAGCAGTTTTCTGGGACAGGTTCGCTACGAGCAGTACTTC; CDR3: CASSFLGQVRYEQYF
size: -; D: TRBD1; V: TRBV4-2; J: TRBJ1-5; DNA: TGTGCCAGCAGCCAAGATCTAGGAGGGGGCCATCAGCCCCAGCATTTT; CDR3: CASSQDLGGGHQPQHF
size: -; D: -; V: TRBV9; J: TRBJ1-5; DNA: TGTGCCAGCAGCGCCGACATTACAGATCAGCCCCAGCATTTT; CDR3: CASSADITDQPQHF
size: -; D: TRBD1; V: TRBV5-1; J: TRBJ2-7; DNA: TGCGCCAGCAGCACGTCCTTCGGGACAGGGGTCTACGAGCAGTACTTC; CDR3: CASSTSFGTGVYEQYF
size: -; D: -; V: TRBV29-1; J: TRBJ1-2; DNA: TGCAGCGCCTACGACAGCAGAGATGGCTACACCTTC; CDR3: CSAYDSRDGYTF
size: -; D: TRBD2; V: TRBV4-1; J: TRBJ2-4; DNA: TGCGCAAGCCGGGGGACTAGCGGGAGGGCGGGGGCGAACATTCAGTACTTC; CDR3: CASRGTSGRAGANIQYF
size: -; D: -; V: TRBV4-1; J: TRBJ2-5; DNA: TGCGCCAGCAGCCAAGTACCGTTTGGACAGACAGAGACCCAGTACTTC; CDR3: CASSQVPFGQTETQYF
size: -; D: TRBD2; V: TRBV30; J: TRBJ2-1; DNA: TGTGCCGGACTAGCGGGAGTTAGGAATGAGCAGTTCTTC; CDR3: CAGLAGVRNEQFF
size: once; D: -; V: TRBV5-1; J: TRBJ1-1; DNA: TGCGCCAGCAGCCGGGGGTGGTATGAAGCTTTCTTT; CDR3: CASSRGWYEAFF
size: -; D: TRBD2; V: TRBV7-2; J: TRBJ2-3; DNA: TGTGCCAGCAGCCCCTGGCCGGGAGGGAGCACAGATACGCAGTATTTT; CDR3: CASSPWPGGSTDTQYF
size: -; D: -; V: TRBV7-8; J: TRBJ2-3; DNA: TGTGCCAGCAGCTTACGGGAACAGGGTTGGTCAGATACGCAGTATTTT; CDR3: CASSLREQGWSDTQYF
size: -; D: -; V: TRBV5-4; J: TRBJ1-2; DNA: TGTGCCAGCAGCTTGGAGTCCGGTAATGGTGGCTACACCTTC; CDR3: CASSLESGNGGYTF
size: -; D: TRBD1; V: TRBV30; J: TRBJ1-2; DNA: TGTGCCTGGACACAGGGGTTCCAGGTCTATGGCTACACCTTC; CDR3: CAWTQGFQVYGYTF
size: -; D: TRBD1; V: TRBV29-1; J: TRBJ2-1; DNA: TGCAGCGTTGAAACAACAGGGGTGGTCGGTGAGCAGTTCTTC; CDR3: CSVETTGVVGEQFF
size: -; D: -; V: TRBV14; J: TRBJ2-5; DNA: TGTGCCAGCAGCCAAGATAGGAGGGAGACCCAGTACTTC; CDR3: CASSQDRRETQYF
size: -; D: -; V: TRBV18; J: TRBJ2-7; DNA: TGTGCCAGCTCAGGGCAGGGCGCAACCTACGAGCAGTACTTC; CDR3: CASSGQGATYEQYF
size: -; D: -; V: TRBV7-2; J: TRBJ2-3; DNA: TGTGCCAGCAGCTTAGGGATAGGTGTAGCGGTCACAGATACGCAGTATTTT; CDR3: CASSLGIGVAVTDTQYF
size: -; D: -; V: TRBV7-9; J: TRBJ2-1; DNA: TGTGCCAGCACCGGGCCGGCGGGATACAATGAGCAGTTCTTC; CDR3: CASTGPAGYNEQFF
size: -; D: TRBD2; V: TRBV9; J: TRBJ2-7; DNA: TGTGCCAGCAGCCCCCCCGGGACTAGAATCCCTCAGCAGTACTTC; CDR3: CASSPPGTRIPQQYF
size: -; D: TRBD2; V: TRBV5-1; J: TRBJ2-7; DNA: TGCGCCAGCAGTTGGGGACTAGCGGGGGGCCGGGCCGAGCAGTACTTC; CDR3: CASSWGLAGGRAEQYF
size: -; D: TRBD1; V: TRBV28; J: TRBJ2-5; DNA: TGTGCCAGCAGTCCAGGCAGGGGGCGAGATGGGACCCAGTACTTC; CDR3: CASSPGRGRDGTQYF
size: -; D: -; V: TRBV2; J: TRBJ1-1; DNA: TGTGCCAGCCCTAACCCGACAGAAAACACTGAAGCTTTCTTT; CDR3: CASPNPTENTEAFF